This T cell receptor (beta chain) derives from a study of CD8+CD57+ T cells in acquired aplastic anemia. Turning to the study itself: Quantities of DNA derived from sorted CD4+ and CD8+ cells averaged around 3 ug. Read counts for CD4+ cells (from healthy donors) averaged about 10.8 million. Study results and limitations: Fewer than 30 CD8+ CDR3 sequences were shared between patients and controls.

Template material for TCR beta VDJ and CDR3 profiling consisted of genomic DNA. MiXCR, applied by TCRdb to the reads, yields one record per CDR3 protein. This table holds some 200,000 distinct CDR3 sequences, 34% found once. CDR1 is SGHVS and CDR2 is FNYEAQ in the germline V gene. The CDR3 loop spans 14 amino acids. V lost 5 bases, J lost 6 bases, and 15 bases lay in between. Turning to this clonotype: Its target is unknown.

The specimen sequenced was sorted CD4+, CD8+, or CD8+CD57+ T cells (not recorded which) from PBMCs. The TCR sequence derives from a human donor in good health, serving as a control. The chain carries TRBV7-6 and TRBJ2-3, with D perhaps being TRBD1 or TRBD2 (5 bases each). The CDR3 DNA reads as TGTGCCAGCAGCCGGGACGACCCGGGGGATACGCAGTATTTT. Translating gives CASSRDDPGDTQYF.